This T cell receptor (beta chain) was obtained from a study of metastatic and nonmetastatic thyroid tumors. Study-level information: Malignant thyroid and benign thyroid patients provided blood and tumor or nodule tissue whose repertoires were compared. Overall study results and limits: Malignant thyroid tumors reportedly had TCR beta diversity that was significantly higher than in benign nodules, in blood and tumor.

Patients had received no treatment of any kind before thyroid surgery. TCRdb reprocessed the PCR reads via MiXCR. This sample has roughly 18,000 clones, with 30% to 40% found just once. This clone appeared a few times. As yet, its antigen is unknown. Germline and junction disagree at one end, which may indicate a read error. CDR1 MGHDK and CDR2 SYGVNS come from the germline V gene. The CDR3 consists of 16 residues. The chain is built from TRBV25-1 and TRBJ2-7, with D possibly matching TRBD2 (5 bases). Sequencing was done on a sample of tumor tissue. The sequence was obtained from a female donor with papillary thyroid cancer or a benign thyroid nodule (not recorded which). Some clones in this sample may be carry-over from other donors' samples. DNA of the CDR3: TGTGCCAGCGGATCCCCCAAGGAGGCACCTCTAGACGAGCATTACTTC. Its protein is CASGSPKEAPLDEHYF.